This T cell receptor (beta chain) was sequenced during a study of siplizumab effects on memory and regulatory T cells. General study results and limits: Unstimulated subsets accounted for the mapping of only a minor share of the clones that were alloreactive. Alloreactive sequences tracing back to unstimulated CD4+ memory cells fell significantly with siplizumab.

Details on this clone: Its specificity is unknown.

Each sample contributed roughly 100,000 TCR templates to the assay. Profiling relied on immunoSEQ multiplex PCR, and the TCRdb table lists in-frame clones only, not all of them. The table lists over 80,000 clones, roughly 87% of them singletons. The CDR3 is 15 residues long. Germline lookup yields CDR1 LNHDA and CDR2 SQIVND (reference sequence). J gave up 1 base and V 5 bases, and 5 bases lay outside the gene matches. This clonotype originated in a human donor in good health. The sequenced sample was Tregs sorted from blood. This rearrangement joins TRBV19 to TRBJ2-3; the match to TRBD1 covers 8 bases. The CDR3 coding sequence is TGTGCCAGTAGTGCACCGACAGGGGGCACAGATACGCAGTATTTT. Translating it yields CASSAPTGGTDTQYF.